This T cell receptor (beta chain) came from a study of T cells in Graves' hyperthyroidism and ophthalmopathy. Whole-study findings and limits: Before onset, ophthalmopathy was predicted by the model a median roughly 6.4 months earlier.

Graves' hyperthyroidism was deemed stable absent ophthalmopathy progression within 18 months. Exclusion criteria comprised uncontrolled infection, other autoimmune disease, pregnancy or lactation. Over 8 ml fresh peripheral blood yielded the PBMCs. The germline V gene has CDR1 SGHNT and CDR2 YYREEE (reference sequence). Unmatched junction bases numbered 6, after V lost 4 bases and J lost 0 bases. CDR3 length equals 17 residues. This clonotype was observed a handful of times. Its antigen remains unidentified. TCR beta CDR3 sequences were amplified from RNA transcripts. Primed by the HTBI set, a first-round RT-PCR was run on the TCR CDR3. MiXCR, run by TCRdb on the multiplex PCR reads, gives a single entry per CDR3 protein. The sample contains fewer than 650,000 distinct CDR3 sequences, 14% of which appear only once.

Sequencing input: blood. This TCR came from a woman aged 40 to 55 with Graves' hyperthyroidism. This sequence joins TRBV5-4 and TRBJ2-1, with TRBD2 matching 11 bases. CDR3 loop: CASSTRTSGHSYNEQFF. In DNA, the CDR3 is TGTGCCAGCAGCACCAGGACTAGCGGGCACTCCTACAATGAGCAGTTCTTC.